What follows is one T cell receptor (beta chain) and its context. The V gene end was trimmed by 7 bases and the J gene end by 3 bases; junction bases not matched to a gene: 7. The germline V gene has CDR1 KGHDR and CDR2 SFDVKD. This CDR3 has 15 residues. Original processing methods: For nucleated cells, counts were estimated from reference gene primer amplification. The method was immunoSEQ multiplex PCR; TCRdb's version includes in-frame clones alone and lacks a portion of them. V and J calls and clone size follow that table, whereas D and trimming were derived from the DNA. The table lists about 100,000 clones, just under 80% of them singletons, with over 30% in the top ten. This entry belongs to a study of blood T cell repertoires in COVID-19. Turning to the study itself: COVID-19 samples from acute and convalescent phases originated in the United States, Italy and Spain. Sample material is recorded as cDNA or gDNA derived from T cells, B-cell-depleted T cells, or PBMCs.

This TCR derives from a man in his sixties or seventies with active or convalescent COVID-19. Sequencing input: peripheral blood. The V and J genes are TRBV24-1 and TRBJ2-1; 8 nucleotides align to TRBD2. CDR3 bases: TGTGCCACCAGGCCGGGAGGGCTCGGCTACAATGAGCAGTTCTTC. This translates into CATRPGGLGYNEQFF.